A selection of T cell receptor beta chains follows, all from one sample in a study of blood T cell repertoires in COVID-19. The repertoire was sequenced with immunoSEQ multiplex PCR; TCRdb's copy has only in-frame clones and lacks some. The sample consists of approximately 330,000 clones, approximately 88% of them appearing once. Sequencing input: peripheral blood. These receptors all stem from a woman aged 45-59 years with active or convalescent COVID-19. CDR3s leave out the opening cysteine and the closing phenylalanine or tryptophan.

j_call	v_call	cdr3_aa
TRBJ1-3	TRBV10-3	AIRSLPGATSGNTIY
TRBJ2-5	TRBV5-1	ASSLGRGPYDEETQY
TRBJ2-1	TRBV6-6	ASSPNGLAGVGGEQF
TRBJ2-1	TRBV6-2/TRBV6-3	ASSYEEAYYNEQF
TRBJ1-2	TRBV28	ASSQPDRGYGYT
TRBJ1-1	TRBV6-2/TRBV6-3	ASSLTPQRGLRRTEAF
TRBJ1-5	TRBV18	ASSQTQGAYNQPQH
TRBJ1-2	TRBV3-1/TRBV3-2	ASSQAAGYYGYT
TRBJ1-1	TRBV3-1/TRBV3-2	ASSQEFREDTEAF
TRBJ2-1	TRBV5-1	ASSLEGQPGYNEQF
TRBJ1-1	TRBV2	ASSVRTEAF
TRBJ1-1	TRBV30	AGGENTEAF
TRBJ1-5	TRBV6-4	ASIGQGGQPQH
TRBJ2-1	TRBV6-2/TRBV6-3	ASSGGPPKQF
TRBJ2-7	TRBV5-1	ASSLLTASKPYEQY
TRBJ2-7	TRBV6-1	ASSEASRVVYEQY
TRBJ2-1	TRBV6-1	ASSERGGSNFLSSYNEQF
TRBJ2-7	TRBV3-1/TRBV3-2	ASSQDDFYEQY
TRBJ1-5	TRBV6-6	ASSRIGQGGGNQPQH
TRBJ1-6	TRBV7-2	ASSHDGLAYNSPLH
TRBJ1-1	TRBV11-3	ASSLNGGGTEAF
TRBJ1-5	TRBV18	ASSPGRTETNQPQH
TRBJ2-2	TRBV6-5	ASRGQVDTGELF
TRBJ2-1	TRBV9	ASSVQVGLAGFRGEQF
TRBJ2-3	TRBV12-3/TRBV12-4	ASRLSFDTQY
TRBJ1-6	TRBV7-8	ASSLGGQSSYNSPLH
TRBJ2-7	TRBV10-3	AIQGAAYEQY
TRBJ1-2	TRBV20-1	SARFEAGYT